This TCR beta chain derives from a study of blood T cell repertoires in COVID-19. V gave up 0 bases and J gave up 2 bases, with 8 bases separating them. CDR1 is SGHNT and CDR2 is YYREEE in the germline V gene (reference sequence). The CDR3 totals 14 residues. Clones were read by immunoSEQ multiplex PCR, and TCRdb kept only the in-frame ones, dropping some. This table holds around 76,000 clones, 75% to 90% found once. J is TRBJ2-5 and V is TRBV5-4; TRBD2 is a possible D gene (6 bases). Specimen: peripheral blood. The TCR originated in a man aged 55 to 70 with acute or convalescent COVID-19. CDR3 nucleotides: TGTGCCAGCAGCTTGGCAGGGACTCAAGAGACCCAGTACTTC. The encoded protein is CASSLAGTQETQYF.